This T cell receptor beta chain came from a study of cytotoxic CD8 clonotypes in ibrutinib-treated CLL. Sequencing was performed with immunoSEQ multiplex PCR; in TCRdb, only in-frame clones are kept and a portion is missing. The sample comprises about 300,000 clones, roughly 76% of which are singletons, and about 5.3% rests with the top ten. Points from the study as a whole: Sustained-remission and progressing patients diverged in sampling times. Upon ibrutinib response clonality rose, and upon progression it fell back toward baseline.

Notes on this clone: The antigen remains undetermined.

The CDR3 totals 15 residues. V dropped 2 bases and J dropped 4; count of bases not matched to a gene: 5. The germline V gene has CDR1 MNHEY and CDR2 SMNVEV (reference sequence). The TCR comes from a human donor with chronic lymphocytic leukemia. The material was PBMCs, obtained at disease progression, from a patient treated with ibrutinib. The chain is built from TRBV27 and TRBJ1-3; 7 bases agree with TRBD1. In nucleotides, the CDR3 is TGTGCCAGCAGTTTAAGGGGGCTTAGCGGAAACACCATATATTTT. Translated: CASSLRGLSGNTIYF.